Reported below is one T cell receptor (beta chain). The sample comes from a study of blood T cell repertoires in COVID-19. Study-level information: Both acute and convalescent COVID-19 samples were obtained from the United States, Italy and Spain. Sources were T cells, B-cell-depleted T cells, or PBMCs; the material itself was cDNA or gDNA.

Per the authors' pipeline: Amplified reference gene primers provided the basis for estimating nucleated cell counts. Using immunoSEQ multiplex PCR, the repertoire was profiled, and TCRdb retains in-frame clones only, with some absent. Clonal size and the V and J genes are those of that table, whereas D and trimming came from the DNA. The table includes about 67,000 clones, about nine tenths detected once. The germline CDR1 and CDR2 sequences are SGHTA and FQGNSA. The CDR3 covers 14 residues. J lost 4 bases, V lost 5 bases, and 7 bases had no gene match. Sequencing was performed on peripheral blood. The gene calls are TRBV7-2 and TRBJ1-2, with 7 bases fitting TRBD1. This receptor was obtained from a man between 45 and 60 years old with active COVID-19. Here the CDR3 reads CASSGQVGSYGYTF. The CDR3 region has the DNA TGTGCCAGCAGCGGACAGGTTGGAAGCTATGGCTACACCTTC. Drawing the rest from reference TRBV7-2 and TRBJ1-2, the complete variable domain is GAGVSQSPSNKVTEKGKDVELRCDPISGHTALYWYRQSLGQGLEFLIYFQGNSAPDKSGLPSDRFSAERTGGSVSTLTIQRTQQEDSAVYLCASSGQVGSYGYTFGSGTRLTVV.